This T cell receptor beta chain was obtained from a study of blood T cell repertoires in COVID-19. Turning to the study itself: The United States, Italy and Spain provided the acute and convalescent COVID-19 samples. Sources were T cells, B-cell-depleted T cells, or PBMCs; the material itself was cDNA or gDNA.

Participants' reported clinical history set cohort assignment. Unmatched junction bases numbered 3, after V lost 6 bases and J lost 2 bases. This CDR3 spans 14 amino acids. Germline lookup yields CDR1 ENHRY and CDR2 SYGVKD. Under the authors' procedure: Cell counts per sample came from amplifying reference gene primers. Profiling relied on immunoSEQ multiplex PCR, and the TCRdb table lists in-frame clones only, not all of them. The DNA gave D and trimming, while V, J and clone size come from that table. This sample carries 350,000 to 550,000 clones, roughly 87% of them seen once, and the ten largest clones take 1.5% to 2%.

The chain employs TRBV10-3 and TRBJ2-2; the match to TRBD1 covers 7 bases. The sequencing input was PBMCs or T cells enriched from blood (not recorded which). The receptor comes from a young woman with acute COVID-19. CDR3 in amino acids: CAIRRQGNTGELFF. DNA of the CDR3: TGTGCCATCAGGAGACAGGGAAACACCGGGGAGCTGTTTTTT.